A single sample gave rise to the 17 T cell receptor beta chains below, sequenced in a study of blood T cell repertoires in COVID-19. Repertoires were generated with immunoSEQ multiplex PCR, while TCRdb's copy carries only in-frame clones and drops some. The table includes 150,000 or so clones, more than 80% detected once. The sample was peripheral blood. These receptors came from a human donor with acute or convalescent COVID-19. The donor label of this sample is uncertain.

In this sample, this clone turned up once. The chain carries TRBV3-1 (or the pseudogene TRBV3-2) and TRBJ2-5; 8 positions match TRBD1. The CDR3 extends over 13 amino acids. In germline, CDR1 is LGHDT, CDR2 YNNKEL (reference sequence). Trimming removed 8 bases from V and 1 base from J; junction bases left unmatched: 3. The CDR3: CASSDRGQETQYF. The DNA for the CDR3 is TGTGCCAGCTCTGACAGGGGCCAAGAGACCCAGTACTTC.

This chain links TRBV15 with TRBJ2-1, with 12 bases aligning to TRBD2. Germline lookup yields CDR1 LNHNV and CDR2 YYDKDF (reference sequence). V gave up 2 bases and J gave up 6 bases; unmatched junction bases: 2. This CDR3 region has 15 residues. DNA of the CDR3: TGTGCCACCAGCAGACTAGCGGGGGGGCCCAATGAGCAGTTCTTC. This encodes CATSRLAGGPNEQFF.

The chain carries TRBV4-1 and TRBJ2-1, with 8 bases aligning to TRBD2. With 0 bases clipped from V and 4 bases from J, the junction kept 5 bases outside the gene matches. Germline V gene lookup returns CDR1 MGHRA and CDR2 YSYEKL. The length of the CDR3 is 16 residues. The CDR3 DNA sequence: TGCGCCAGCAGCCAAGATCTGGAGCGGGGGTACAATGAGCAGTTCTTC. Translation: CASSQDLERGYNEQFF.

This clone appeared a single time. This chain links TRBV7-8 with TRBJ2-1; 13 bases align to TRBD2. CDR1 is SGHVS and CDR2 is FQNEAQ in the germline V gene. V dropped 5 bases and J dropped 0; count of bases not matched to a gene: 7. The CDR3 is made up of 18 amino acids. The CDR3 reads CASSLLAGGPGSYNEQFF. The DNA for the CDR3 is TGTGCCAGCAGCCTACTAGCGGGGGGGCCTGGCTCCTACAATGAGCAGTTCTTC.

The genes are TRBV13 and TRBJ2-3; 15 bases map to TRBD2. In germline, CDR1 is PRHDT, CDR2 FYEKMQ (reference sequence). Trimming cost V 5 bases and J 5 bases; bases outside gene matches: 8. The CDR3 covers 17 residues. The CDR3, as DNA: TGTGCCAGCAGCCCCCGGACTAGCGGGGGGGCGAAAGATACGCAGTATTTT. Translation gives CASSPRTSGGAKDTQYF.

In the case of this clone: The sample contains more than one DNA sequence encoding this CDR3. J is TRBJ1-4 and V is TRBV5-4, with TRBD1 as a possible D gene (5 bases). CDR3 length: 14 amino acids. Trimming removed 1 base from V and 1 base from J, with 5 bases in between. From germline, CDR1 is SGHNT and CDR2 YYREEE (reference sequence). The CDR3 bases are TGTGCCAGCAGCTTGCAGGGAACTAATGAAAAACTGTTTTTT. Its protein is CASSLQGTNEKLFF.

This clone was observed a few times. The CDR3 spells CASSLHFNYGYTF. The CDR3 DNA is TGTGCCAGCAGCCTGCACTTTAACTATGGCTACACCTTC. This chain uses TRBV7-2 with TRBJ1-2, with D uncertain. There are 13 residues in the CDR3. Germline-derived CDR1 and CDR2 are SGHTA and FQGNSA. The ends were cut back, 5 bases at V and 1 base at J, with 8 bases in the middle.

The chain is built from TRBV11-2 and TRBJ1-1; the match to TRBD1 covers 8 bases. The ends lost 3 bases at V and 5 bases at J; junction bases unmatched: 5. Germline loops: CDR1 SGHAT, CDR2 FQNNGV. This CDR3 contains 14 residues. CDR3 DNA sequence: TGTGCCAGCAGCTTCCCCCGACAGGGGACTGAAGCTTTCTTT. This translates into CASSFPRQGTEAFF.

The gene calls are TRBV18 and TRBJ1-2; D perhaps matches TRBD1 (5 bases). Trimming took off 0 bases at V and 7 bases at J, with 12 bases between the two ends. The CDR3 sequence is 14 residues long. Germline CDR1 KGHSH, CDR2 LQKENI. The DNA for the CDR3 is TGTGCCAGCTCACCACCAGGGGATCACTCTGGCTACACCTTC. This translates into CASSPPGDHSGYTF.

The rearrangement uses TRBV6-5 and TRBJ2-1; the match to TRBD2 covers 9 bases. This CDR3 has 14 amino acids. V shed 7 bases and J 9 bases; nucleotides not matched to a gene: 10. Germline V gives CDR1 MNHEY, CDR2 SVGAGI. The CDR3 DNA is TGTGCCAGCACCGCGGGGGGGGGCGTGGGTGAGCAGTTCTTC. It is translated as CASTAGGGVGEQFF.

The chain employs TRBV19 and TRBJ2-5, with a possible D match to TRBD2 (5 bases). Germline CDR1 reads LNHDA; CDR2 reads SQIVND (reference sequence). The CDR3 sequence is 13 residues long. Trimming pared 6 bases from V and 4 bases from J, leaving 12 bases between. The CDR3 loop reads CASSPRGGETQYF. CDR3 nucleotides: TGTGCCAGTAGCCCCCGGGGTGGAGAGACCCAGTACTTC. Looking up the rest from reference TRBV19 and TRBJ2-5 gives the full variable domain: DGGITQSPKYLFRKEGQNVTLSCEQNLNHDAMYWYRQDPGQGLRLIYYSQIVNDFQKGDIAEGYSVSREKKESFPLTVTSAQKNPTAFYLCASSPRGGETQYFGPGTRLLVL.

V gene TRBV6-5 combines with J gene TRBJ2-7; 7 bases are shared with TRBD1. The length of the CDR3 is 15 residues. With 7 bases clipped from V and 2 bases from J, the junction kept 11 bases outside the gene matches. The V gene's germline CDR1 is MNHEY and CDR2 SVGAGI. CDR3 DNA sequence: TGTGCCAGCACCAATGACAGGGCCACTACCTACGAGCAGTACTTC. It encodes CASTNDRATTYEQYF.

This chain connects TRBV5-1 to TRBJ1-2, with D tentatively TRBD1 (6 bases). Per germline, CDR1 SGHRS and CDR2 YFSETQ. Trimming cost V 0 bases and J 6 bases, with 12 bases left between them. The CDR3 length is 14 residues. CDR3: CASSLAGAGDGYTF. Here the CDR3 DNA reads TGCGCCAGCAGCTTGGCCGGGGCAGGGGATGGCTACACCTTC.

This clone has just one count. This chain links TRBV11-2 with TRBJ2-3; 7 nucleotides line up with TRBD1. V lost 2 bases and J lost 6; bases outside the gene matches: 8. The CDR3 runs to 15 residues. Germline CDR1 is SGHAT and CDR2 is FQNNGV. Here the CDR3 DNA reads TGTGCCAGCAGCTTATCCCTGACAGGGCGGGATACGCAGTATTTT. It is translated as CASSLSLTGRDTQYF. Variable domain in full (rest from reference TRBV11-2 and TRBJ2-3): EAGVAQSPRYKIIEKRQSVAFWCNPISGHATLYWYQQILGQGPKLLIQFQNNGVVDDSQLPKDRFSAERLKGVDSTLKIQPAKLEDSAVYLCASSLSLTGRDTQYFGPGTRLTVL.

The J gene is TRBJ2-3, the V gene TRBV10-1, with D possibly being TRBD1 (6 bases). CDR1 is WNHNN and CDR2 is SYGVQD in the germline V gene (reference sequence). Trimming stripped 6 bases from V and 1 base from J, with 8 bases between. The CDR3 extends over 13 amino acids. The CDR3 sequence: CASRRQGTDTQYF. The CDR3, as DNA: TGCGCCAGCAGACGACAGGGCACAGATACGCAGTATTTT.

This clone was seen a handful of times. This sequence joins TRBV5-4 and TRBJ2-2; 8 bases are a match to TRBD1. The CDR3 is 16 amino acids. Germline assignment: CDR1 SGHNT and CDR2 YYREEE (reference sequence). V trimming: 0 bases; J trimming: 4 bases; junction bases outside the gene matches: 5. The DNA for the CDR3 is TGTGCCAGCAGCTTGGCGGACAGGGATGTCACCGGGGAGCTGTTTTTT. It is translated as CASSLADRDVTGELFF.

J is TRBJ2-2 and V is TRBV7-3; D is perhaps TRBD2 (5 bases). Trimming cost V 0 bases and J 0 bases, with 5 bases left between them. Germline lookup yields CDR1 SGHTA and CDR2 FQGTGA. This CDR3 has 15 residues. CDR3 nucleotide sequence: TGTGCCAGCAGCTTAACCGGGGCGAACACCGGGGAGCTGTTTTTT. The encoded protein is CASSLTGANTGELFF.